What follows describes a single TCR beta chain. The target antigen is unknown. These data are taken from a study of cytomegalovirus exposure and HLA in healthy donors. Study conclusions and caveats: Most TCR sequences were rare, but some public TCRs occurred in many donors. A link between a missense DCLRE1C variant and TCR beta V- and J-gene trimming emerged from a later analysis.

The J segment lost 5 bases and the V segment lost 4 bases, leaving 10 bases of the junction unmatched. Germline CDR1 reads SGHRS; CDR2 reads YFSETQ. CDR3 length: 15 residues. Primers included in the PCR were 60 Vbeta and 13 Jbeta primers. Profiled with immunoSEQ multiplex PCR; TCRdb holds only in-frame clones, not every one. The sample lists around 100,000 clones, about 76% seen once, with over 4% in the top ten. The TCR comes from a man aged 25-40 years in good health and CMV-seropositive. This chain joins TRBV5-1 and TRBJ2-7; 9 positions agree with TRBD2. Specimen: PBMCs. The CDR3 DNA sequence: TGCGCCAGCAGCCGCGGGGGGGCCTTTCAGGACGAGCAGTACTTC. It codes for CASSRGGAFQDEQYF.